In its sample, the clone carrying this T cell receptor (beta chain) was seen many times. Its matching antigen is unknown. Individual cDNA molecules each carried unique molecular identifiers attached by the library. TCRdb reprocessed the RACE reads with MiXCR, giving one entry per CDR3 protein. The data contain a few hundred thousand distinct CDR3 sequences, under 6.5% of them seen just once; the ten biggest clones take up around 6%. As for time point: patch test 2, 6 weeks after DPC sensitization. Specified treatment: therapeutic diphenylcyclopropenone sensitization with weekly scalp DPC. V was pared by 0 bases and J by 7 bases, with 13 bases between. This CDR3 has 15 residues. Germline CDR1 reads LGHNA; CDR2 reads YNFKEQ. The data originate from a study of human T cells and chemical hapten exposure. Findings and caveats of the study: Counts of expanded TCRs at PT1 were positively correlated with patch test score. Compared to controls, expanded TCRs made significantly more large clusters of similar CDR3s.

The specimen was whole blood, collected in connection with sensitization to the hapten diphenylcyclopropenone (DPC). The chain couples TRBV4-2 to TRBJ1-3; the D is unclear. The sequence derives from a young woman with alopecia areata. Some clones in this sample may be carry-over from other donors' samples. CDR3: CASSQDPEGFNTIYF. As DNA, the CDR3 is TGTGCCAGCAGCCAAGATCCCGAAGGCTTCAACACCATATATTTT.